This is a list of T cell receptor beta chains from one sample in a study of PD-1 blockade in classical Hodgkin lymphoma. Assay: immunoSEQ multiplex PCR; the TCRdb copy retains only in-frame clones and omits some. The profile shows about 64,000 clones, more than 80% of them singletons. This specimen was peripheral blood mononuclear cells (PBMCs), taken before the fourth cycle of nivolumab. The source is a human donor with classical Hodgkin lymphoma. CDR3s include the opening cysteine and the closing phenylalanine or tryptophan. D genes are given only for firm matches. Not all rows give a size; the values are once, few, many and, for expanded clones, a class.

d_gene | j_gene | v_gene | abundance | CDR3nt | CDR3aa
TRBD2 | TRBJ2-7 | TRBV6-1 | NA | TGTGCCAGCAGTAGCGGGGACTACGAGCAGTACTTC | CASSSGDYEQYF
NA | TRBJ1-5 | TRBV27 | NA | TGTGCCAGCAGTTTCAGTCAGACCAATCAGCCCCAGCATTTT | CASSFSQTNQPQHF
NA | TRBJ1-1 | TRBV5-1 | NA | TGCGCCAGCAGCTCCGGACCGAACACTGAAGCTTTCTTT | CASSSGPNTEAFF
NA | TRBJ1-5 | TRBV27 | NA | TGTGCCACCCAGCAGGGCAATCAGCCCCAGCATTTT | CATQQGNQPQHF
NA | TRBJ2-7 | TRBV5-1 | NA | TGCGCCAGCAGCTCCAGGGCCTCAGGGACCCCCTACGAGCAGTACTTC | CASSSRASGTPYEQYF
NA | TRBJ2-3 | TRBV18 | NA | TGTGCCAGCTCTCACTTCAGTCTCGTTACGCAGTATTTT | CASSHFSLVTQYF
NA | TRBJ2-7 | TRBV5-1 | NA | TGCGCCAGCAGCTTCTTGGCAGGGGTGGACTACGAGCAGTACTTC | CASSFLAGVDYEQYF
TRBD1 | TRBJ2-7 | TRBV10-3 | NA | TGTGCCATCAGTGAGGGACAGGGGGTTTGGGAGCAGTACTTC | CAISEGQGVWEQYF
NA | TRBJ1-1 | TRBV10-1 | NA | TGCGCCAGCATTCGAACTGAAGCTTTCTTT | CASIRTEAFF
TRBD2 | TRBJ2-1 | TRBV7-9 | NA | TGTGCCAGCAGCTTAGGGGGACTAGCGGGCCCTAGCTCCTACAATGAGCAGTTCTTC | CASSLGGLAGPSSYNEQFF
TRBD2 | TRBJ2-1 | TRBV7-6 | NA | TGTGCCAGCAGCTTAGCCCCCAATGGGTGGGGGGGTAACAATGAGCAGTTCTTC | CASSLAPNGWGGNNEQFF
NA | TRBJ2-3 | TRBV18 | NA | TGTGCCAGCTCACCACCAACTGGTGATACGCAGTATTTT | CASSPPTGDTQYF
NA | TRBJ2-2 | TRBV5-5 | NA | TGTGCCAGCAGCTTGGGTGGCGGGGAGCTGTTTTTT | CASSLGGGELFF
NA | TRBJ1-3 | TRBV4-2 | NA | TGTGCCAGCAGCCAAGAACGGTCCGCGTCTGGAAACACCATATATTTT | CASSQERSASGNTIYF
TRBD1 | TRBJ1-6 | TRBV7-9 | NA | TGTGCCAGCAGCTGGACAGGGACTAGTTCACCCCTCCACTTT | CASSWTGTSSPLHF
NA | TRBJ2-7 | TRBV13 | NA | TGTGCCAGCAGCTTACGGACGGCGGGTGAGCAGTACTTC | CASSLRTAGEQYF
NA | TRBJ1-1 | TRBV5-1 | once | TGCGCCAGCAGCTTGTCCGCGAACACTGAAGCTTTCTTT | CASSLSANTEAFF
NA | TRBJ1-1 | TRBV18 | NA | TGTGCCAGCTACCCTCCGAGCTTGAACACTGAAGCTTTCTTT | CASYPPSLNTEAFF
NA | TRBJ2-2 | TRBV30 | NA | TGTGCCTGGAGTACCTTAGCTGCATTGAGGAGGGAGCTGTTTTTT | CAWSTLAALRRELFF
TRBD1 | TRBJ1-2 | TRBV29-1 | NA | TGCAGCGTAGTATTGGACAGGTCCCTCCAGGGCTACACCTTC | CSVVLDRSLQGYTF
NA | TRBJ1-1 | TRBV19 | NA | TGTGCCAGTAGCACCGGGTCCTCAAAAGCTTTCTTT | CASSTGSSKAFF
NA | TRBJ1-1 | TRBV30 | NA | TGTGCCTGGAGACCCCCACGAGCTGAAGCTTTCTTT | CAWRPPRAEAFF